The present T cell receptor beta chain was sequenced within a study of cytomegalovirus exposure and HLA in healthy donors. The PCR used 60 Vbeta and 13 Jbeta primers. Authors' data handling: A later analysis counted 80 million or so unique TCR beta chains, some 10 million shared. TCRdb keeps only in-frame clones here, not all; method: immunoSEQ multiplex PCR. Clone size and the V and J calls come from that table; the DNA yielded D and trimming. Among 150,000 to 200,000 clones, about two thirds were seen once, and the ten largest hold less than 2.5%. Study conclusions and caveats: A later analysis by the authors found several of the most significant clusters apparently linked to common viral pathogens.

The CDR3 length is 15 residues. V was clipped by 6 bases and J by 1 base; unmatched bases: 4. The germline CDR1 and CDR2 sequences are MNHEY and SMNVEV (reference sequence). Healthy people donating bone marrow made up the donors. Details on this clone: What it binds is not known.

This receptor was identified in a human donor in good health. The sequenced sample consisted of PBMCs. The rearrangement links TRBV27 to TRBJ1-5, with 9 bases that match TRBD1. The CDR3 spells CASRGGQGSNQPQHF. For the CDR3, the DNA is TGTGCCAGCAGGGGGGGACAGGGAAGCAATCAGCCCCAGCATTTT.